These 23 T cell receptor beta chains were all obtained from the same sample, sequenced in a study of T cell responses to AZD1222 COVID-19 vaccine. Profiled with immunoSEQ multiplex PCR; TCRdb holds only in-frame clones, not every one. The sample consists of just over 150,000 clones, about nine tenths of them appearing once. The specimen comprised peripheral blood, sampled after recovery from COVID-19. These TCRs come from an adult who had recovered from COVID-19.

V is TRBV5-4 and J is TRBJ2-7, with 12 positions matching TRBD2. V lost 3 bases, J lost 6 bases, and 10 bases stayed unmatched. The CDR3 runs to 16 residues. Looked up from germline, CDR1 is SGHNT and CDR2 is YYREEE (reference sequence). The CDR3: CASSSRTSGIFTEQYF. The CDR3 DNA reads as TGTGCCAGCAGCTCACGGACTAGCGGGATATTCACCGAGCAGTACTTC. The variable domain in full, completed from reference TRBV5-4 and TRBJ2-7, reads ETGVTQSPTHLIKTRGQQVTLRCSSQSGHNTVSWYQQALGQGPQFIFQYYREEENGRGNFPPRFSGLQFPNYSSELNVNALELDDSALYLCASSSRTSGIFTEQYFGPGTRLTVT.

The rearrangement uses TRBV5-1 and TRBJ2-7; D ambiguous. CDR1 and CDR2 from the germline V gene are SGHRS and YFSETQ. Trimming removed 1 base from V and 5 bases from J, with 10 bases in between. CDR3 length: 13 residues. CDR3 residues: CASSLTRANEQYF. The CDR3 region has the DNA TGCGCCAGCAGCTTGACACGTGCGAACGAGCAGTACTTC.

This chain uses TRBV10-3 with TRBJ2-5; D is unclear. This CDR3 is 13 amino acids long. Trimming left V 0 bases short and J 1 base short, with 3 bases between. CDR1 and CDR2 (germline): ENHRY, SYGVKD. Written as DNA, the CDR3 is TGTGCCATCAGTGAGTCGACCCAAGAGACCCAGTACTTC. This translates into CAISESTQETQYF.

This sequence joins TRBV5-1 and TRBJ1-3; D is possibly TRBD1 (6 bases). Germline lookup yields CDR1 SGHRS and CDR2 YFSETQ. V gave up 4 bases and J gave up 0 bases, with 11 bases separating them. The CDR3 totals 15 residues. This CDR3 is CASSQTGISGNTIYF. CDR3 bases: TGCGCCAGCAGCCAGACAGGAATCTCTGGAAACACCATATATTTT.

V usage is TRBV5-1 and J usage is TRBJ2-7; 10 bases line up with TRBD2. With V trimmed by 0 bases and J by 2 bases, 2 bases remained unmatched. Germline-derived CDR1 and CDR2 are SGHRS and YFSETQ. This CDR3 contains 15 residues. The DNA for the CDR3 is TGCGCCAGCAGCTTGGCGCTAGCGGGAGCCTACGAGCAGTACTTC. Residues: CASSLALAGAYEQYF.

This sequence joins TRBV2 and TRBJ2-7, with 13 bases aligning to TRBD2. With 6 bases clipped from V and 7 bases from J, the junction kept 6 bases outside the gene matches. This CDR3 region has 14 residues. Germline values: CDR1 SNHLY, CDR2 FYNNEI. CDR3 loop: CASRRTSGSKEQYF. The CDR3 region has the DNA TGTGCCAGCAGGAGGACTAGCGGGAGTAAGGAGCAGTACTTC.

The V gene is TRBV27, the J gene TRBJ2-7; 9 bases line up with TRBD1. The V segment lost 5 bases and the J segment 5 bases; nucleotides outside the gene matches: 7. There are 14 residues in the CDR3. CDR1 MNHEY and CDR2 SMNVEV come from the germline V gene (reference sequence). The CDR3 DNA reads TGTGCCAGCAGTACGGGCGGGACAGGGCACGAGCAGTACTTC. Protein product: CASSTGGTGHEQYF.

This chain connects TRBV9 to TRBJ1-2; the D gene is possibly TRBD1 (6 bases). Germline loops: CDR1 SGDLS, CDR2 YYNGEE. V was pared by 0 bases and J by 6 bases, with 9 bases between. The CDR3 loop spans 13 amino acids. DNA of the CDR3: TGTGCCAGCAGCGTAGTGGGGGCGAATGGCTACACCTTC. The encoded protein is CASSVVGANGYTF.

Here the CDR3 reads CASSEGGIRNGYTF. CDR3 sequence (DNA): TGTGCCAGCAGTGAAGGAGGCATCCGTAATGGCTACACCTTC. V and J are TRBV2 and TRBJ1-2; D uncertain. Germline loops: CDR1 SNHLY, CDR2 FYNNEI. The CDR3 runs to 14 residues. The V end lost 1 base, the J end lost 6 bases, and 12 bases lay between the germline ends. Together with reference TRBV2 and TRBJ1-2, the CDR3 gives the full variable domain: EPEVTQTPSHQVTQMGQEVILRCVPISNHLYFYWYRQILGQKVEFLVSFYNNEISEKSEIFDDQFSVERPDGSNFTLKIRSTKLEDSAMYFCASSEGGIRNGYTFGSGTRLTVV.

This clone was observed once. J is TRBJ1-1 and V is TRBV19; no clear D. Trimming stripped 7 bases from V and 9 bases from J, with 15 bases between. Per germline, CDR1 LNHDA and CDR2 SQIVND (reference sequence). The CDR3 contains 12 residues. The CDR3, as DNA: TGTGCCAGTACAGAAGCGGGCAGCCAAGCTTTCTTT. It encodes CASTEAGSQAFF.

The rearrangement uses TRBV2 and TRBJ2-5; D is unresolved. The V gene's germline CDR1 is SNHLY and CDR2 FYNNEI. The ends were cut back, 6 bases at V and 5 bases at J, with 10 bases in the middle. This CDR3 is 12 amino acids long. The DNA of the CDR3 is TGTGCCAGCAGAGACCCCATCGAGACCCAGTACTTC. Residues: CASRDPIETQYF.

The rearrangement joins TRBV28 to TRBJ1-1, with D possibly being TRBD1 (5 bases). In germline, CDR1 is MDHEN, CDR2 SYDVKM. The CDR3 totals 13 residues. With 3 bases removed from V and 8 bases from J, the gap between germline ends came to 13 bases. CDR3 sequence (DNA): TGTGCCAGCAGTTTGAGCAGGGCGGCGGAAGCTTTCTTT. Translated: CASSLSRAAEAFF.

J is TRBJ1-6 and V is TRBV19, with D perhaps TRBD1 (6 bases). This CDR3 is 17 amino acids long. V was shortened by 7 bases and J by 7 bases, with 23 bases between the two germline ends. CDR1 LNHDA and CDR2 SQIVND come from the germline V gene (reference sequence). The CDR3 region has the DNA TGTGCCAGTACCCCCCTTATCGGGGGCGCAGGGAATTCACCCCTCCACTTT. Translation: CASTPLIGGAGNSPLHF.

This chain connects TRBV24-1 to TRBJ1-2; 9 nucleotides align to TRBD1. Germline CDR1 KGHDR, CDR2 SFDVKD. V gave up 9 bases and J gave up 3 bases; unmatched junction bases: 4. This CDR3 is built from 13 residues. CDR3 loop: CATQDRGYYGYTF. CDR3 coding DNA: TGTGCCACCCAGGACAGGGGATACTATGGCTACACCTTC.

The chain links TRBV9 to TRBJ1-2; D is ambiguous. Germline CDR1 is SGDLS and CDR2 is YYNGEE. This CDR3 spans 16 amino acids. V was pared by 0 bases and J by 8 bases, with 20 bases between. The CDR3 DNA reads TGTGCCAGCAGCGTAGACTCTCATGGAGGAGCAAGGGGCTACACCTTC. Protein sequence: CASSVDSHGGARGYTF.

This clone has a single count. The chain couples TRBV6-5 to TRBJ1-2; weak D call: TRBD1 (5 bases). Trimming cost V 7 bases and J 0 bases, with 15 bases left between them. The CDR3 sequence is 15 residues long. Germline CDR1 and CDR2: MNHEY and SVGAGI. The CDR3 loop is CASTQTGGTNYGYTF. The CDR3 DNA sequence: TGTGCCAGCACCCAGACGGGGGGTACTAACTATGGCTACACCTTC.

The chain joins TRBV19 to TRBJ1-1; possibly TRBD1 for D (6 bases). Trimming cost V 5 bases and J 0 bases, with 16 bases left between them. This CDR3 has 16 residues. Looked up from germline, CDR1 is LNHDA and CDR2 is SQIVND (reference sequence). CDR3 in DNA: TGTGCCAGTAGTGTCCAGACAGGCCCCGTGAACACTGAAGCTTTCTTT. Residues: CASSVQTGPVNTEAFF.

The rearrangement links TRBV5-4 to TRBJ2-7; D is unresolved. Trimming took off 0 bases at V and 2 bases at J, with 9 bases between the two ends. Germline V gives CDR1 SGHNT, CDR2 YYREEE (reference sequence). This CDR3 contains 14 residues. DNA of the CDR3: TGTGCCAGCAGCTTGGCCGGCAGGACCTACGAGCAGTACTTC. This codes for CASSLAGRTYEQYF.

The chain carries TRBV2 and TRBJ1-1, with D maybe TRBD1 (6 bases). There are 13 residues in the CDR3. Trimming left V 6 bases short and J 2 bases short, with 10 bases between. CDR1 is SNHLY, CDR2 FYNNEI, per germline. CDR3 protein: CASRLQGNTEAFF. CDR3 sequence (DNA): TGTGCCAGCAGGCTACAGGGAAACACTGAAGCTTTCTTT.

The CDR3 DNA sequence: TGCGCCAGCAGCCAACAAGGGGGCGGGAGCAATCAGCCCCAGCATTTT. Residues: CASSQQGGGSNQPQHF. V usage is TRBV4-1 and J usage is TRBJ1-5, with 7 nucleotides matching TRBD1. After removal of 2 bases from V and 1 base from J, the junction contained 5 bases not matched to a gene. Germline loops: CDR1 MGHRA, CDR2 YSYEKL. There are 16 residues in the CDR3.

This clone is a singleton in its sample. V gene TRBV5-1 combines with J gene TRBJ1-5; 7 bases align to TRBD1. The germline gives CDR1 SGHRS, CDR2 YFSETQ. J lost 6 bases, V lost 4 bases, and 7 bases had no gene match. This CDR3 has 14 residues. In nucleotides, the CDR3 is TGCGCCAGCAGCCTGGGACAGAAGGGTCAGCCCCAGCATTTT. Its protein is CASSLGQKGQPQHF.

The rearrangement joins TRBV15 to TRBJ2-7, with 8 bases fitting TRBD1. This CDR3 is 16 amino acids long. Germline V CDR1 and CDR2: LNHNV, YYDKDF (reference sequence). V shed 3 bases, J shed 2 bases, and the junction held 9 bases outside the gene matches. This chain's CDR3 is CATSSWGQVPTYEQYF. The CDR3 DNA reads TGTGCCACCAGCAGTTGGGGACAGGTTCCTACCTACGAGCAGTACTTC.

This chain joins TRBV2 and TRBJ1-2, with D unresolved. From germline, CDR1 is SNHLY and CDR2 FYNNEI. The V end lost 2 bases, the J end lost 0 bases, and 10 bases lay between the germline ends. The CDR3 runs to 15 residues. The DNA for the CDR3 is TGTGCCAGCAGTGAATGGACCCGGACTAACTATGGCTACACCTTC. Translated, it gives CASSEWTRTNYGYTF. Based on the CDR3 plus reference TRBV2 and TRBJ1-2, the full variable domain is EPEVTQTPSHQVTQMGQEVILRCVPISNHLYFYWYRQILGQKVEFLVSFYNNEISEKSEIFDDQFSVERPDGSNFTLKIRSTKLEDSAMYFCASSEWTRTNYGYTFGSGTRLTVV.